The rows below give T cell receptor beta chains drawn from one sample of a study of CD4 and CD8 cells across lung adenocarcinoma regions. Using its own MiXCR run on the PCR reads, TCRdb lists one record per CDR3 protein. The sample records several thousand distinct CDR3 sequences, about 50% being singletons. The sample was CD8+ T cells from the center of a lung tumor. These receptors were obtained from a male donor with lung adenocarcinoma. The CD4 and CD8 labels of this study may be unreliable. Both conserved end residues are part of each CDR3. Each record gives: CDR3 DNA, CDR3 protein, V gene, D gene, J gene, clone size. D genes are given only for firm matches. Only part of the rows carry a size: once, few, many, or a class if the clone is expanded.

cdr3_nt: TGTGCCAGCAGCTCCATATTAGCGGGGGGACCCTACACCTACAATGAGCAGTTCTTC
cdr3_aa: CASSSILAGGPYTYNEQFF
v_call: TRBV7-3
d_call: TRBD2
j_call: TRBJ2-1
clone_size: few

cdr3_nt: TGTGCCAGTGGAGTGGGCCTAGAGGCGCGAGAGACCCAGTACTTC
cdr3_aa: CASGVGLEARETQYF
v_call: TRBV6-1
d_call: .
j_call: TRBJ2-5
clone_size: few

cdr3_nt: TGTGCCAGCATTCGGGGGTTCAATCAGCCCCAGCATTTT
cdr3_aa: CASIRGFNQPQHF
v_call: TRBV6-1
d_call: .
j_call: TRBJ1-5
clone_size: .

cdr3_nt: TGTGCCATCAGTGAATTACTATACAATGAGCAGTTCTTC
cdr3_aa: CAISELLYNEQFF
v_call: TRBV10-3
d_call: .
j_call: TRBJ2-1
clone_size: many

cdr3_nt: TGTGCCAGCAGTGAAGCGCTTCGGGGGTCACCCCTCCACTTT
cdr3_aa: CASSEALRGSPLHF
v_call: TRBV6-1
d_call: .
j_call: TRBJ1-6
clone_size: .

cdr3_nt: TGCGCCAGCGGCGACCCAGACAGGCCGCCCTATGGCTACACCTTC
cdr3_aa: CASGDPDRPPYGYTF
v_call: TRBV10-1
d_call: .
j_call: TRBJ1-2
clone_size: .

cdr3_nt: TGTGCCCGCAGCGTAGCTGGGGGGAAAGGGGTCTACGAGCAGTACTTC
cdr3_aa: CARSVAGGKGVYEQYF
v_call: TRBV9
d_call: .
j_call: TRBJ2-7
clone_size: .

cdr3_nt: TGCGCCAGCAGCTTAATTCGGGGGGCGTACGAGCAGTACTTC
cdr3_aa: CASSLIRGAYEQYF
v_call: TRBV5-1
d_call: .
j_call: TRBJ2-7
clone_size: once

cdr3_nt: TGTGCCACCAGCAGTCCGGACAGGGGCGACGAAAAACTGTTTTTT
cdr3_aa: CATSSPDRGDEKLFF
v_call: TRBV15
d_call: TRBD1
j_call: TRBJ1-4
clone_size: .

cdr3_nt: TGTGCCAGCTCACCCGGGACGAATAACAATGAGCAGTTCTTC
cdr3_aa: CASSPGTNNNEQFF
v_call: TRBV18
d_call: .
j_call: TRBJ2-1
clone_size: few